These 16 T cell receptor beta chains were sequenced from one sample in a study of persistence of HIV-infected CD4 T cells. The stimulus was an HIV-1 Gag 15-mer peptide pool, 0.95 to 1 ug/peptide/mL. Sorting of responding CD4+ T cells relied on upregulated CD40 ligand together with CD69. What these receptors recognize is not known. Sequencing used immunoSEQ version 4 in survey mode. Clones were read by immunoSEQ multiplex PCR, and TCRdb kept only the in-frame ones, dropping some. The sample lists some 13,000 clones, roughly 62% seen once, with less than 8.5% in the top ten. The sequences come from CD4+ T cells sorted from PBMCs after roughly 18-hour stimulation, collected from a patient who received antiretroviral therapy. The receptors were gathered from an adult man with HIV who was CMV-seropositive.

This chain links TRBV10-3 with TRBJ1-1; D is undetermined. CDR3 length equals 14 residues. Germline V gives CDR1 ENHRY, CDR2 SYGVKD. V was cut by 4 bases and J by 0 bases, with 9 bases left in between. CDR3 nucleotide sequence: TGTGCCATCAGTGGTTGGACTGTGAACACTGAAGCTTTCTTT. Translated, it gives CAISGWTVNTEAFF.

This rearrangement joins TRBV28 to TRBJ2-2; possibly TRBD1 for D (5 bases). V was clipped by 1 base and J by 6 bases, with 15 bases between them. CDR1 is MDHEN and CDR2 is SYDVKM in the germline V gene. This CDR3 spans 16 amino acids. CDR3 region: CASSLLIRGRAGELFF. In DNA, the CDR3 is TGTGCCAGCAGTTTATTGATAAGGGGTAGGGCCGGGGAGCTGTTTTTT.

This sequence joins TRBV7-9 and TRBJ2-3; possible D gene TRBD2, 5 bases. CDR1 SEHNR and CDR2 FQNEAQ come from the germline V gene (reference sequence). The CDR3 extends over 14 amino acids. Deletions cut 3 bases from V and 0 bases from J, with 7 bases between. The CDR3 DNA sequence: TGTGCCAGCAGCTTTTGGACTAGCACAGATACGCAGTATTTT. This encodes CASSFWTSTDTQYF.

The chain uses TRBV2 and TRBJ1-1, with TRBD1 matching over 9 bases. With V trimmed by 5 bases and J by 12 bases, 16 bases remained unmatched. Germline V gene sequence: CDR1 SNHLY, CDR2 FYNNEI. The CDR3 covers 15 residues. The CDR3 spells CASSPNPGQGVGSFF. In DNA form, the CDR3 reads TGTGCCAGCAGTCCTAATCCGGGACAGGGTGTTGGATCTTTCTTT.

The chain recombines TRBV18 with TRBJ1-2; the match to TRBD1 covers 11 bases. Trimming took 3 bases from V and 8 from J; bases not matched to a gene: 11. The germline gives CDR1 KGHSH, CDR2 LQKENI. The CDR3 totals 16 residues. The CDR3 DNA reads TGTGCCAGCTCACCGCAAATCCGGGACAGGGGGGACGGCTACACCTTC. It translates to CASSPQIRDRGDGYTF.

This clone is classed as medium-sized (0.01 to 0.1%). The V call is TRBV7-8, the J call TRBJ2-3, with 9 bases fitting TRBD2. The ends lost 5 bases at V and 0 bases at J; junction bases unmatched: 9. The length of the CDR3 is 17 residues. CDR1 and CDR2 (germline): SGHVS, FQNEAQ. CDR3 coding DNA: TGTGCCAGCAGCGTATCTAGCGGGATGTCGAGCACAGATACGCAGTATTTT. It is translated as CASSVSSGMSSTDTQYF. Full variable domain (remainder filled in from reference TRBV7-8 and TRBJ2-3): GAGVSQSPRYKVAKRGQDVALRCDPISGHVSLFWYQQALGQGPEFLTYFQNEAQLDKSGLPSDRFFAERPEGSVSTLKIQRTQQEDSAVYLCASSVSSGMSSTDTQYFGPGTRLTVL.

V is TRBV18 and J is TRBJ1-1; 10 nucleotides match TRBD1. The J segment lost 5 bases and the V segment lost 3 bases, leaving 9 bases of the junction unmatched. The germline V gene has CDR1 KGHSH and CDR2 LQKENI. This CDR3 is built from 16 residues. CDR3 nucleotides: TGTGCCAGCTCACCTAGAGGGGACAGGGGAGGAACTGAAGCTTTCTTT. This sequence encodes CASSPRGDRGGTEAFF.

This clone was observed a few times. V and J are TRBV9 and TRBJ1-6; 8 bases map to TRBD1. The CDR3 runs to 16 residues. Germline trimming cut 4 bases from V and 7 bases from J; bases unmatched to any gene: 10. CDR1 is SGDLS, CDR2 YYNGEE, per germline. CDR3 sequence reads: CASSHSPGGFNSPLHF. In DNA form, the CDR3 reads TGTGCCAGCAGCCATAGTCCAGGGGGCTTCAATTCACCCCTCCACTTT.

The genes are TRBV19 and TRBJ1-5, with 7 bases lining up with TRBD1. This CDR3 is 15 amino acids long. Germline trimming cut 3 bases from V and 4 bases from J; bases unmatched to any gene: 6. From germline, CDR1 is LNHDA and CDR2 SQIVND (reference sequence). CDR3 DNA: TGTGCCAGTAGTATCGACAGGGTGAGGAATCAGCCCCAGCATTTT. Its translation: CASSIDRVRNQPQHF.

The CDR3 reads CASSPRTGGQPQHF. The CDR3 DNA sequence: TGTGCCAGCAGCCCTCGGACAGGGGGGCAGCCCCAGCATTTT. V is TRBV9 and J is TRBJ1-5, with TRBD1 identical over 10 bases. This CDR3 contains 14 residues. CDR1 and CDR2 (germline): SGDLS, YYNGEE. Germline trimming cut 4 bases from V and 7 bases from J; bases unmatched to any gene: 5.

In its sample, this clone was seen a few times. The rearrangement uses TRBV6-5 and TRBJ2-2; 7 bases align to TRBD1. Germline V gene data show CDR1 as MNHEY and CDR2 as SVGAGI. Unmatched junction bases numbered 1, after V lost 2 bases and J lost 7 bases. CDR3 length equals 13 residues. This CDR3 reads CASSYRGLGELFF. As DNA, the CDR3 is TGTGCCAGCAGTTACAGGGGGCTCGGGGAGCTGTTTTTT.

The chain couples TRBV19 to TRBJ2-5; 10 bases fit TRBD1. The CDR3 is 16 residues long. The germline V gene has CDR1 LNHDA and CDR2 SQIVND (reference sequence). V shed 4 bases and J 6 bases; nucleotides not matched to a gene: 11. Here the CDR3 reads CASSTQLRDRGQTQYF. The CDR3, as DNA: TGTGCCAGTAGTACCCAATTGAGGGACAGGGGACAGACCCAGTACTTC. The full variable domain, rest sourced from reference TRBV19 and TRBJ2-5, is DGGITQSPKYLFRKEGQNVTLSCEQNLNHDAMYWYRQDPGQGLRLIYYSQIVNDFQKGDIAEGYSVSREKKESFPLTVTSAQKNPTAFYLCASSTQLRDRGQTQYFGPGTRLLVL.

The rearrangement joins TRBV2 to TRBJ2-1, with no clear D. Trimming took off 7 bases at V and 10 bases at J, with 11 bases between the two ends. The CDR3 sequence is 11 residues long. Germline V gene sequence: CDR1 SNHLY, CDR2 FYNNEI. The CDR3 loop reads CASNQAEEQFF. The CDR3 bases are TGTGCCAGCAACCAGGCAGAAGAGCAGTTCTTC.

The V gene is TRBV18, the J gene TRBJ1-3, with D maybe TRBD1 (5 bases). The length of the CDR3 is 16 residues. Looked up from germline, CDR1 is KGHSH and CDR2 is LQKENI. Trimming left V 4 bases short and J 0 bases short, with 13 bases between. CDR3 residues: CASSLGHSISGNTIYF. The DNA for the CDR3 is TGTGCCAGCTCACTCGGACACTCCATCTCTGGAAACACCATATATTTT. The variable domain in full, completed from reference TRBV18 and TRBJ1-3, reads NAGVMQNPRHLVRRRGQEARLRCSPMKGHSHVYWYRQLPEEGLKFMVYLQKENIIDESGMPKERFSAEFPKEGPSILRIQQVVRGDSAAYFCASSLGHSISGNTIYFGEGSWLTVV.

The chain is built from TRBV18 and TRBJ1-3; the D gene is possibly TRBD1 (5 bases). This CDR3 has 18 amino acids. V lost 3 bases and J lost 0, with 18 bases in between. Germline V CDR1 and CDR2: KGHSH, LQKENI. CDR3 sequence reads: CASSPIDRQRVSGNTIYF. Here the CDR3 DNA reads TGTGCCAGCTCACCCATTGACAGACAGCGAGTCTCTGGAAACACCATATATTTT.

The rearrangement uses TRBV19 and TRBJ1-1; weak D call: TRBD1 (5 bases). The CDR3 is made up of 15 amino acids. The V gene lost 0 bases and the J gene lost 0 bases, with 8 bases spanning the gap. The V gene's germline CDR1 is LNHDA and CDR2 SQIVND (reference sequence). CDR3 nucleotide sequence: TGTGCCAGTAGTATAGAGACAGTTCTGAACACTGAAGCTTTCTTT. This translates into CASSIETVLNTEAFF.